The 20 T cell receptor beta chains in this list originate from one sample, sequenced in a study of T cell changes during pregnancy in multiple sclerosis. Sequenced by immunoSEQ multiplex PCR; TCRdb stores in-frame clones only, minus some. This sample has nearly 60,000 clones, with 91% found just once. The starting material was CD4+ T cells from peripheral blood mononuclear cells, obtained after pregnancy. The origin of the receptors is a female donor in good health, enrolled as a control in a pregnancy study.

The table lists this clone with a few counts. The rearrangement uses TRBV4-2 and TRBJ2-3; TRBD2 agrees at 9 bases. Looked up from germline, CDR1 is LGHNA and CDR2 is YNFKEQ. The CDR3 extends over 18 amino acids. V trimming: 2 bases; J trimming: 1 base; junction bases outside the gene matches: 10. CDR3 region: CASSQRGWERGGTDTQYF. The CDR3 DNA sequence: TGTGCCAGCAGCCAAAGGGGCTGGGAGCGGGGGGGCACAGATACGCAGTATTTT.

The chain is built from TRBV19 and TRBJ2-1, with TRBD2 as a possible D gene (6 bases). Looked up from germline, CDR1 is LNHDA and CDR2 is SQIVND (reference sequence). CDR3 length: 16 residues. Trimming cost V 5 bases and J 0 bases, with 14 bases left between them. The CDR3 DNA reads as TGTGCCAGTAGTTATCGGGCGGGGAGCTCCTACAATGAGCAGTTCTTC. Protein product: CASSYRAGSSYNEQFF. Full variable domain (rest looked up from reference TRBV19 and TRBJ2-1): DGGITQSPKYLFRKEGQNVTLSCEQNLNHDAMYWYRQDPGQGLRLIYYSQIVNDFQKGDIAEGYSVSREKKESFPLTVTSAQKNPTAFYLCASSYRAGSSYNEQFFGPGTRLTVL.

This clone was found once. J is TRBJ1-4 and V is TRBV30, with D unresolved. Trimming cost V 4 bases and J 1 base, with 19 bases left between them. In germline, CDR1 is GTSNPN, CDR2 SVGIG (reference sequence). This CDR3 has 17 amino acids. As DNA, the CDR3 is TGTGCCTGGACTTTCGGGGTGAGGAGGGAAACTAATGAAAAACTGTTTTTT. Translated: CAWTFGVRRETNEKLFF.

This rearrangement joins TRBV7-2 to TRBJ2-2; TRBD2 matches 8 bases. Germline assignment: CDR1 SGHTA and CDR2 FQGNSA. CDR3 length equals 15 residues. Losses at the gene ends were 1 base for V and 6 bases for J; bases not matched to a gene: 4. The CDR3: CASSLVTRGAGELFF. CDR3 coding DNA: TGTGCCAGCAGCTTAGTCACGCGGGGGGCCGGGGAGCTGTTTTTT.

This clone appeared a single time. This sequence joins TRBV7-2 and TRBJ1-5; no firm D call. The CDR3 consists of 15 residues. The V end was cut by 1 base, the J end by 1 base, with 8 bases between. Germline V gene lookup returns CDR1 SGHTA and CDR2 FQGNSA. CDR3 sequence reads: CASSLGPGSNQPQHF. The CDR3 DNA follows: TGTGCCAGCAGCTTAGGTCCGGGGAGCAATCAGCCCCAGCATTTT.

The CDR3 bases are TGTGCCAGCAGCGTAGCGATAGGGGTCACTGAAGCTTTCTTT. Translated, it gives CASSVAIGVTEAFF. The V and J genes are TRBV9 and TRBJ1-1; weak D call: TRBD1 (5 bases). In germline, CDR1 is SGDLS, CDR2 YYNGEE. The CDR3 consists of 14 residues. With 0 bases removed from V and 4 bases from J, the gap between germline ends came to 10 bases.

For the CDR3, the DNA is TGTGCCAGCAGCCTACAGGGTATTCAGAACACTGAAGCTTTCTTT. This gives the protein CASSLQGIQNTEAFF. This chain connects TRBV7-3 to TRBJ1-1, with a tentative D call TRBD1 (6 bases). The CDR3 has 15 residues. Trimming removed 5 bases from V and 1 base from J, with 14 bases in between. The germline CDR1 and CDR2 sequences are SGHTA and FQGTGA.

CDR3 amino acids: CASSSLGTDYGYTF. Here the CDR3 DNA reads TGTGCCAGCAGCTCTTTGGGGACAGACTATGGCTACACCTTC. J is TRBJ1-2 and V is TRBV5-6; 7 positions agree with TRBD1. The CDR3 runs 14 residues. V shed 3 bases and J 3 bases; nucleotides not matched to a gene: 5. Germline lookup yields CDR1 SGHDT and CDR2 YYEEEE. Full variable domain (missing parts from reference TRBV5-6 and TRBJ1-2): DAGVTQSPTHLIKTRGQQVTLRCSPKSGHDTVSWYQQALGQGPQFIFQYYEEEERQRGNFPDRFSGHQFPNYSSELNVNALLLGDSALYLCASSSLGTDYGYTFGSGTRLTVV.

This clone has only a few counts. J is TRBJ1-2 and V is TRBV27, with 7 bases fitting TRBD1. The germline V gene encodes CDR1 MNHEY and CDR2 SMNVEV (reference sequence). Germline trimming cut 4 bases from V and 3 bases from J; bases unmatched to any gene: 2. CDR3 length: 13 residues. The CDR3 sequence is CASSWDSYYGYTF. CDR3 DNA sequence: TGTGCCAGCAGTTGGGACAGTTACTATGGCTACACCTTC.

About this clone: At one end, the junction sequence differs from germline, possibly due to a read error. The chain joins TRBV5-1 to TRBJ1-4; 8 nucleotides match TRBD1. This CDR3 is built from 13 residues. CDR1 is SGHRS and CDR2 is YFSETQ in the germline V gene. CDR3: CASSLGDREKLFF. CDR3 DNA sequence: TGCGCCAGCAGTTTGGGGGACAGGGAAAAACTGTTTTTT.

The chain joins TRBV5-4 to TRBJ2-3; the D gene is possibly TRBD2 (6 bases). The CDR3 consists of 14 residues. V lost 4 bases, J lost 2 bases, and 11 bases lay in between. The V gene's germline CDR1 is SGHNT and CDR2 YYREEE (reference sequence). DNA of the CDR3: TGTGCCAGCAGCGGGGGACTCGCCACAGATACGCAGTATTTT. As protein: CASSGGLATDTQYF. The variable domain in full, with the rest retrieved from reference TRBV5-4 and TRBJ2-3, is ETGVTQSPTHLIKTRGQQVTLRCSSQSGHNTVSWYQQALGQGPQFIFQYYREEENGRGNFPPRFSGLQFPNYSSELNVNALELDDSALYLCASSGGLATDTQYFGPGTRLTVL.

The chain's CDR3 is CASREGLAGSYEQYF. The CDR3 nucleotides are TGTGCCAGCAGGGAGGGACTAGCGGGGTCCTACGAGCAGTACTTC. This chain connects TRBV7-2 to TRBJ2-7; the match to TRBD2 covers 13 bases. Losses at the gene ends were 6 bases for V and 1 base for J; bases not matched to a gene: 3. Germline CDR1 SGHTA, CDR2 FQGNSA. The CDR3 is 15 amino acids.

CDR3 DNA sequence: TGTGCCAGCAGCTTATATCGTGAGGGCAATTCACCCCTCCACTTT. Translated, it gives CASSLYREGNSPLHF. The genes are TRBV7-2 and TRBJ1-6; D is ambiguous. The CDR3 runs 15 residues. V was clipped by 2 bases and J by 7 bases, with 12 bases between them. Germline CDR1 and CDR2: SGHTA and FQGNSA.

The chain couples TRBV5-4 to TRBJ1-2; TRBD1 matches 9 bases. V shed 6 bases and J 4 bases; nucleotides not matched to a gene: 4. In germline, CDR1 is SGHNT, CDR2 YYREEE (reference sequence). CDR3 length equals 13 residues. The CDR3 DNA sequence: TGTGCCAGCACCGTGACAGGGGGCTATGGCTACACCTTC. It specifies CASTVTGGYGYTF.

This chain connects TRBV15 to TRBJ2-2; TRBD2 is a possible D gene (5 bases). The V end was cut by 3 bases, the J end by 8 bases, with 16 bases between. There are 15 residues in the CDR3. Germline-derived CDR1 and CDR2 are LNHNV and YYDKDF (reference sequence). CDR3 amino acids: CATSSGSSPLGELFF. The CDR3 DNA sequence: TGTGCCACCAGCAGTGGGTCTAGCCCCCTGGGGGAGCTGTTTTTT.

The rearrangement joins TRBV11-3 to TRBJ2-7, with TRBD1 matching 7 bases. The CDR3 sequence is 16 residues long. CDR1 and CDR2 from the germline V gene are SGHNT and YENEEA. The trim removed 2 bases at V and 0 bases at J, leaving 7 bases unmatched. This CDR3 reads CASSLSIGTDSYEQYF. The CDR3 DNA reads TGTGCCAGCAGCTTATCAATCGGGACAGACTCCTACGAGCAGTACTTC.

This chain links TRBV19 with TRBJ2-3, with 8 positions matching TRBD1. The V segment lost 3 bases and the J segment 6 bases; nucleotides outside the gene matches: 5. This CDR3 is built from 14 residues. From germline, CDR1 is LNHDA and CDR2 SQIVND (reference sequence). The CDR3 DNA sequence: TGTGCCAGTAGTATTACCAGGGGGCCGGATACGCAGTATTTT. Protein product: CASSITRGPDTQYF.

This chain connects TRBV15 to TRBJ2-1, with TRBD2 matching over 7 bases. The length of the CDR3 is 15 residues. Germline lookup yields CDR1 LNHNV and CDR2 YYDKDF (reference sequence). V dropped 5 bases and J dropped 7; count of bases not matched to a gene: 11. The CDR3 nucleotides are TGTGCCACCAGCCAGGGCCCAACCGGGGGGAATGAGCAGTTCTTC. Translating it yields CATSQGPTGGNEQFF.

The chain combines TRBV6-5 with TRBJ2-2, with a weak D call TRBD2 (6 bases). The germline V gene has CDR1 MNHEY and CDR2 SVGAGI. V was pared by 6 bases and J by 8 bases, with 19 bases between. The CDR3 extends over 15 amino acids. This CDR3 reads CASSSVGGPRGELFF. CDR3 DNA: TGTGCCAGCAGCTCCGTGGGGGGACCTAGAGGGGAGCTGTTTTTT.

The V call is TRBV30, the J call TRBJ1-1; TRBD1 matches 7 bases. CDR3 length: 15 residues. V shed 0 bases and J 1 base; nucleotides not matched to a gene: 5. Germline V CDR1 and CDR2: GTSNPN, SVGIG (reference sequence). This CDR3 reads CAWSVVRTGNTEAFF. The CDR3 DNA sequence: TGTGCCTGGAGTGTAGTCAGGACAGGGAACACTGAAGCTTTCTTT.